Presented here are 16 T cell receptor beta chains from one specimen sequenced in a study of T cell changes during pregnancy in multiple sclerosis (dated by TCRdb to about 2019). Libraries came from the immunoSEQ multiplex PCR assay. In TCRdb, the immuneACCESS table is reduced to in-frame sequences with V and J assigned. These tables do not hold every clone; where another copy was compared, an unresolved V gene accounts for under half, and the others remain unexplained. The sample contains 45,000 to 65,000 clones, over 90% of them found a single time. The ten top clones hold roughly 2.7% of the sample. The sequenced sample was CD8+ T cells from peripheral blood mononuclear cells, obtained in the third trimester of pregnancy. These TCRs come from a female donor with multiple sclerosis, enrolled in a pregnancy study.

This chain uses TRBV6-8 with TRBJ2-2; D is unresolved. Germline lookup yields CDR1 MNHGY and CDR2 SAAAGT. Trimming took off 8 bases at V and 1 base at J, with 17 bases between the two ends. The CDR3 sequence is 16 residues long. The CDR3 DNA follows: TGTGCCAGCTCCCCACCAGGAACACTGAACACCGGGGAGCTGTTTTTT. Translated, it gives CASSPPGTLNTGELFF.

The V call is TRBV27, the J call TRBJ2-6; 7 bases line up with TRBD2. With V trimmed by 5 bases and J by 4 bases, 26 bases remained unmatched. Looked up from germline, CDR1 is MNHEY and CDR2 is SMNVEV (reference sequence). The CDR3 is made up of 22 amino acids. CDR3 amino acids: CASSLVQPLFGRDPSGANVLTF. The DNA of the CDR3 is TGTGCCAGCAGTCTCGTTCAGCCCCTTTTTGGGAGGGACCCATCCGGGGCCAACGTCCTGACTTTC.

The rearrangement joins TRBV4-1 to TRBJ2-1; 9 nucleotides align to TRBD2. Germline V gene data show CDR1 as MGHRA and CDR2 as YSYEKL. Germline trimming cut 4 bases from V and 6 bases from J; bases unmatched to any gene: 7. This CDR3 region has 15 residues. CDR3 bases: TGCGCCAGCAGCCCCCGGGGTAGCGGGAGCAATGAGCAGTTCTTC. It codes for CASSPRGSGSNEQFF.

CDR3 nucleotide sequence: TGTGCCAGTAGTGCGATAGCGGGGAATGAGCAGTTCTTC. It translates to CASSAIAGNEQFF. The V call is TRBV19, the J call TRBJ2-1; 8 bases line up with TRBD2. The V gene's germline CDR1 is LNHDA and CDR2 SQIVND (reference sequence). The CDR3 loop spans 13 amino acids. Losses at the gene ends were 5 bases for V and 7 bases for J; bases not matched to a gene: 4.

The chain carries TRBV27 and TRBJ2-1; 8 positions match TRBD2. V shed 5 bases and J 0 bases; nucleotides not matched to a gene: 6. The CDR3 loop spans 16 amino acids. Germline assignment: CDR1 MNHEY and CDR2 SMNVEV (reference sequence). The CDR3 loop reads CASSTTSGSSYNEQFF. The CDR3 DNA follows: TGTGCCAGCAGTACCACGAGCGGGAGCTCCTACAATGAGCAGTTCTTC.

The chain has TRBV9 and TRBJ2-1; 7 bases are a match to TRBD2. This CDR3 is built from 15 residues. Germline V CDR1 and CDR2: SGDLS, YYNGEE. V dropped 4 bases and J dropped 2; count of bases not matched to a gene: 6. In nucleotides, the CDR3 is TGTGCCAGCAGCCCCCTAGCGGACCCCTACAATGAGCAGTTCTTC. Encoded protein: CASSPLADPYNEQFF.

V and J are TRBV19 and TRBJ2-7, with a tentative D call TRBD1 (6 bases). Germline CDR1 is LNHDA and CDR2 is SQIVND (reference sequence). This CDR3 region has 14 residues. The V end was cut by 5 bases, the J end by 0 bases, with 11 bases between. The DNA of the CDR3 is TGTGCCAGTAGTGCAGGGGCCTTCTCCTACGAGCAGTACTTC. This gives the protein CASSAGAFSYEQYF. Full variable domain (missing parts from reference TRBV19 and TRBJ2-7): DGGITQSPKYLFRKEGQNVTLSCEQNLNHDAMYWYRQDPGQGLRLIYYSQIVNDFQKGDIAEGYSVSREKKESFPLTVTSAQKNPTAFYLCASSAGAFSYEQYFGPGTRLTVT.

This sequence joins TRBV5-1 and TRBJ2-1; 9 nucleotides agree with TRBD2. V trimming: 3 bases; J trimming: 8 bases; junction bases outside the gene matches: 6. Germline CDR1 and CDR2: SGHRS and YFSETQ. CDR3 length: 14 amino acids. CDR3 in amino acids: CASSSHSGSDEQFF. Here the CDR3 DNA reads TGCGCCAGCAGCTCCCATAGCGGGAGCGATGAGCAGTTCTTC.

Comment on this clone: The sample has other DNA sequences that encode this CDR3 too. V usage is TRBV27 and J usage is TRBJ2-3; TRBD1 aligns across 7 bases. Germline trimming cut 5 bases from V and 3 bases from J; bases unmatched to any gene: 8. The germline V gene encodes CDR1 MNHEY and CDR2 SMNVEV (reference sequence). The CDR3 runs to 15 residues. CDR3 coding DNA: TGTGCCAGCAGTCCCCGGGACAGAGGTACAGATACGCAGTATTTT. Translating gives CASSPRDRGTDTQYF.

The V gene is TRBV6-5, the J gene TRBJ2-7; maybe TRBD2 (5 bases). Germline V lookup: CDR1 MNHEY, CDR2 SVGAGI. The CDR3 is 14 amino acids. The V end lost 0 bases, the J end lost 2 bases, and 8 bases lay between the germline ends. CDR3 sequence reads: CASSYSDSTYEQYF. The CDR3 nucleotides are TGTGCCAGCAGTTACTCGGACTCCACCTACGAGCAGTACTTC.

The chain joins TRBV6-5 to TRBJ2-5, with D maybe TRBD2 (7 bases). Per the germline V gene, CDR1 is MNHEY and CDR2 is SVGAGI. The CDR3 is made up of 15 amino acids. The V gene lost 3 bases and the J gene lost 5 bases, with 16 bases spanning the gap. Here the CDR3 DNA reads TGTGCCAGCAGTTATTTGGGGGGGCTAGGGGAGACCCAGTACTTC. As protein: CASSYLGGLGETQYF.

The chain couples TRBV19 to TRBJ2-5; D might be TRBD2 (5 bases). CDR3 length equals 15 residues. V was shortened by 3 bases and J by 4 bases, with 15 bases between the two germline ends. CDR1 and CDR2 (germline): LNHDA, SQIVND (reference sequence). The CDR3 sequence is CASSINGRGVETQYF. CDR3 nucleotides: TGTGCCAGTAGTATTAATGGGAGAGGTGTAGAGACCCAGTACTTC.

This chain connects TRBV27 to TRBJ1-2; possibly TRBD1 for D (5 bases). V lost 5 bases to trimming and J lost 6 bases, with 16 bases between them. There are 14 residues in the CDR3. Germline CDR1 and CDR2: MNHEY and SMNVEV (reference sequence). CDR3 loop: CASSPPPGLDGYTF. CDR3 sequence (DNA): TGTGCCAGCAGTCCCCCACCAGGGCTGGATGGCTACACCTTC.

J is TRBJ2-7 and V is TRBV5-4; D not resolved. The germline V gene encodes CDR1 SGHNT and CDR2 YYREEE (reference sequence). V lost 0 bases to trimming and J lost 3 bases, with 7 bases between them. This CDR3 spans 13 amino acids. CDR3 region: CASSLDQNYEQYF. The CDR3 DNA reads as TGTGCCAGCAGCTTGGACCAGAACTACGAGCAGTACTTC. The variable domain in full, with the rest retrieved from reference TRBV5-4 and TRBJ2-7, is ETGVTQSPTHLIKTRGQQVTLRCSSQSGHNTVSWYQQALGQGPQFIFQYYREEENGRGNFPPRFSGLQFPNYSSELNVNALELDDSALYLCASSLDQNYEQYFGPGTRLTVT.

The V call is TRBV27, the J call TRBJ2-1; 9 bases align to TRBD1. Germline V lookup: CDR1 MNHEY, CDR2 SMNVEV (reference sequence). This CDR3 spans 15 amino acids. Germline trimming cut 5 bases from V and 8 bases from J; bases unmatched to any gene: 10. The CDR3 nucleotides read TGTGCCAGCAGTCCGGCCCGGACAGGGGCGGATGAGCAGTTCTTC. This gives the protein CASSPARTGADEQFF.

The genes are TRBV6-4 and TRBJ2-2; 8 positions match TRBD2. CDR1 is MRHNA, CDR2 SNTAGT, per germline. The CDR3 is 16 amino acids. J gave up 5 bases and V 11 bases, and 16 bases lay outside the gene matches. The CDR3 DNA reads as TGTGCCCCCAGGAGAGCAAGCGGGAGCAGAACCGGGGAGCTGTTTTTT. This translates into CAPRRASGSRTGELFF.